These 13 T cell receptor beta chains were all obtained from the same sample, sequenced in a study of blood T cell repertoires in COVID-19. Libraries were prepared by immunoSEQ multiplex PCR; TCRdb keeps only in-frame clonotypes and omits some of them. The repertoire holds hundreds of thousands of clones, with 75% to 90% as singletons. Sequencing used PBMCs or T cells enriched from blood (not recorded which). The source of these receptors is a man between 25 and 39 years old who had recovered from COVID-19.

The gene calls are TRBV3-1 (or the pseudogene TRBV3-2) and TRBJ1-5, with TRBD1 matching over 8 bases. Germline V CDR1 and CDR2: LGHDT, YNNKEL (reference sequence). The CDR3 sequence is 16 residues long. V dropped 4 bases and J dropped 0; count of bases not matched to a gene: 5. The CDR3 is CASSPGTGYSNQPQHF. DNA of the CDR3: TGTGCCAGCAGCCCGGGGACAGGTTATAGCAATCAGCCCCAGCATTTT.

V and J are TRBV6-1 and TRBJ1-1, with D perhaps TRBD1 (5 bases). Trimming took off 3 bases at V and 0 bases at J, with 8 bases between the two ends. Germline lookup yields CDR1 MNHNS and CDR2 SASEGT. This CDR3 contains 14 residues. This CDR3 reads CASSDGHVNTEAFF. The CDR3 coding sequence is TGTGCCAGCAGTGACGGACACGTGAACACTGAAGCTTTCTTT.

The V gene is TRBV10-3, the J gene TRBJ1-5; the D gene is possibly TRBD1 (5 bases). With 6 bases removed from V and 5 bases from J, the gap between germline ends came to 17 bases. The CDR3 totals 15 residues. Germline CDR1 and CDR2: ENHRY and SYGVKD. CDR3 in DNA: TGTGCCATCAGCCAAGGGCAGGGAGGCGATCAGCCCCAGCATTTT. Encoded protein: CAISQGQGGDQPQHF.

The chain links TRBV19 to TRBJ2-1, with a weak D call TRBD2 (6 bases). CDR1 and CDR2 from the germline V gene are LNHDA and SQIVND (reference sequence). V was shortened by 6 bases and J by 8 bases, with 14 bases between the two germline ends. The CDR3 has 13 amino acids. CDR3 region: CASRGGFADEQFF. CDR3 nucleotide sequence: TGTGCCAGTAGGGGGGGTTTCGCCGATGAGCAGTTCTTC.

J is TRBJ2-3 and V is TRBV7-9; 9 bases are shared with TRBD1. CDR1 and CDR2 from the germline V gene are SEHNR and FQNEAQ (reference sequence). Trimming at V came to 1 base and at J to 3 bases, leaving 2 bases not matched to a gene. CDR3 length equals 15 residues. The CDR3 loop is CASSLGDRVTDTQYF. CDR3 nucleotides: TGTGCCAGCAGCTTAGGGGACAGGGTGACAGATACGCAGTATTTT.

This clone has a single count. The genes are TRBV28 and TRBJ2-4; D remains ambiguous. This CDR3 has 17 amino acids. V was shortened by 7 bases and J by 0 bases, with 19 bases between the two germline ends. Germline loops: CDR1 MDHEN, CDR2 SYDVKM. The CDR3 loop is CASTPAMSAAAKNIQYF. CDR3 nucleotide sequence: TGTGCCAGCACCCCGGCCATGTCTGCGGCAGCCAAAAACATTCAGTACTTC.

V and J are TRBV6-5 and TRBJ1-5; D remains ambiguous. The germline V and J ends were trimmed by 2 bases and 2 bases, with 13 bases remaining between them. CDR1 is MNHEY, CDR2 SVGAGI, per germline. The CDR3 is 16 residues long. In nucleotides, the CDR3 is TGTGCCAGCAGTTACGTCCGCCCGGCGGGCAATCAGCCCCAGCATTTT. Translating gives CASSYVRPAGNQPQHF.

This clone is a singleton in its sample. The chain uses TRBV7-9 and TRBJ2-7; the D is unclear. The CDR3 contains 12 residues. Trimming removed 3 bases at V and 6 bases at J, with 9 bases between. Germline V gene data show CDR1 as SEHNR and CDR2 as FQNEAQ (reference sequence). The CDR3 reads CASSFHRTEQYF. In DNA, the CDR3 is TGTGCCAGCAGCTTTCACAGAACCGAGCAGTACTTC.

This rearrangement joins TRBV11-2 to TRBJ2-5, with D perhaps TRBD1 (6 bases). The CDR3 runs 15 residues. Deletions cut 8 bases from V and 5 bases from J, with 21 bases between. The V gene's germline CDR1 is SGHAT and CDR2 FQNNGV. CDR3 residues: CASDRFGGLRETQYF. The DNA of the CDR3 is TGTGCCAGCGACCGTTTTGGGGGCCTGAGGGAGACCCAGTACTTC. The whole variable domain, filled in from reference TRBV11-2 and TRBJ2-5, reads EAGVAQSPRYKIIEKRQSVAFWCNPISGHATLYWYQQILGQGPKLLIQFQNNGVVDDSQLPKDRFSAERLKGVDSTLKIQPAKLEDSAVYLCASDRFGGLRETQYFGPGTRLLVL.

The chain links TRBV15 to TRBJ2-5, with TRBD2 matching 10 bases. Trimming at V came to 0 bases and at J to 5 bases, leaving 6 bases not matched to a gene. Germline lookup yields CDR1 LNHNV and CDR2 YYDKDF (reference sequence). The CDR3 loop spans 16 amino acids. The CDR3 is CATSRDLGLALETQYF. CDR3 nucleotide sequence: TGTGCCACCAGCAGAGATCTGGGACTAGCGTTGGAGACCCAGTACTTC.

This chain connects TRBV6-5 to TRBJ2-5; 7 bases are a match to TRBD1. Unmatched junction bases numbered 11, after V lost 5 bases and J lost 5 bases. CDR1 and CDR2 from the germline V gene are MNHEY and SVGAGI. The CDR3 contains 15 residues. The DNA of the CDR3 is TGTGCCAGCAGTACACACAGGGGCATCGCGGAGACCCAGTACTTC. It codes for CASSTHRGIAETQYF.

The chain carries TRBV4-1 and TRBJ2-7, with TRBD2 identical over 9 bases. The germline gives CDR1 MGHRA, CDR2 YSYEKL. This CDR3 contains 15 residues. V shed 3 bases and J 4 bases; nucleotides not matched to a gene: 7. The DNA for the CDR3 is TGCGCCAGCAGCCAGGAGACTAGCGGAGGTTACGAGCAGTACTTC. Amino acid sequence: CASSQETSGGYEQYF.

The chain employs TRBV28 and TRBJ1-5; D might be TRBD1 (6 bases). CDR3 length: 14 amino acids. CDR1 MDHEN and CDR2 SYDVKM come from the germline V gene. Trimming removed 2 bases at V and 6 bases at J, with 11 bases between. In DNA form, the CDR3 reads TGTGCCAGCAGTTTAAGGGGGTGGGGTCAGCCCCAGCATTTT. This encodes CASSLRGWGQPQHF. Drawing the rest from reference TRBV28 and TRBJ1-5, the complete variable domain is DVKVTQSSRYLVKRTGEKVFLECVQDMDHENMFWYRQDPGLGLRLIYFSYDVKMKEKGDIPEGYSVSREKKERFSLILESASTNQTSMYLCASSLRGWGQPQHFGDGTRLSIL.